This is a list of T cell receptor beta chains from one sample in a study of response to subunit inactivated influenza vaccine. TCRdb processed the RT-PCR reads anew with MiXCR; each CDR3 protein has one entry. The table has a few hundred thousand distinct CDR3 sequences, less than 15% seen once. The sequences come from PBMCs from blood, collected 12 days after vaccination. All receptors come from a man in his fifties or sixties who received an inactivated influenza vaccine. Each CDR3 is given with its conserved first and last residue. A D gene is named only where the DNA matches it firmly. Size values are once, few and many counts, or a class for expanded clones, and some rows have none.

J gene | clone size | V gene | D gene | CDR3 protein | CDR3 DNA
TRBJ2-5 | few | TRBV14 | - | CASSQDPYREGSETQYF | TGTGCCAGCAGCCAAGATCCGTACAGGGAGGGTTCAGAGACCCAGTACTTC
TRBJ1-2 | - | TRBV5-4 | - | CASSWEGDNIWGYTF | TGTGCCAGCAGCTGGGAGGGCGACAATATCTGGGGCTACACCTTC
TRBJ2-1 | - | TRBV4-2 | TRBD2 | CASSQEWTSGSVLEQFF | TGTGCCAGCAGCCAAGAATGGACTAGCGGGAGTGTTCTGGAGCAGTTCTTC
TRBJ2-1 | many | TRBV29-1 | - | CSAQQVAEQFF | TGCAGCGCCCAACAGGTTGCTGAGCAGTTCTTC
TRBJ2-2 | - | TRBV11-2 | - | CASSFWGISGAWGTGELLF | TGTGCCAGCAGCTTTTGGGGTATTTCCGGAGCGTGGGGCACCGGGGAGCTGCTTTTT
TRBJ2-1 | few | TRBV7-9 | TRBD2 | CASRQGLVNEQFF | TGTGCCAGCAGACAGGGACTAGTGAATGAGCAGTTCTTC
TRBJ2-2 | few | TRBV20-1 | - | CSATDPSDGELFF | TGCAGTGCTACAGACCCCAGCGATGGGGAGCTGTTTTTT
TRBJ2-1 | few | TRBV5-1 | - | CASSSEGGRDEQFF | TGCGCCAGCAGCTCTGAAGGGGGTCGGGATGAGCAGTTCTTC
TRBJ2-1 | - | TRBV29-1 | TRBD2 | CSVTTSGSYNEQFF | TGCAGCGTAACGACTAGCGGTTCCTACAATGAGCAGTTCTTC
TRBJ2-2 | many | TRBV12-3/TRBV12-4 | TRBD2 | CASRTSGGNTGELFF | TGTGCCAGCAGAACTAGCGGGGGGAACACCGGGGAGCTGTTTTTT
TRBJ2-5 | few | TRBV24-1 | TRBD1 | CASRGTGETQYF | TGTGCCTCCAGGGGGACAGGTGAGACCCAGTACTTC
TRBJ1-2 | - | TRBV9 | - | CASSVGNQNYGYTF | TGTGCCAGCAGCGTAGGCAACCAGAACTATGGCTACACCTTC
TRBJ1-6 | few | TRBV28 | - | CAGNRANYNSPLHF | TGTGCCGGGAACCGGGCTAACTATAATTCACCCCTCCACTTT
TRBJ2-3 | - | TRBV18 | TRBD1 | CASSPTGALTDTQYF | TGTGCCAGCTCACCGACAGGGGCCCTCACAGATACGCAGTATTTT
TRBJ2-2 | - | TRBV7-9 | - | CASSLAKTKTGELFF | TGTGCCAGCAGCTTAGCTAAGACCAAGACCGGGGAGCTGTTTTTT
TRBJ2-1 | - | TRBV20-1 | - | CSARGLSGLAVSHEQFF | TGCAGTGCTAGAGGTCTATCGGGACTTGCGGTTTCGCATGAGCAGTTCTTC
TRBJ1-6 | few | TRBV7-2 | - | CASSLNHRNSPLHF | TGTGCCAGCAGCTTAAACCACAGAAATTCACCCCTCCACTTT
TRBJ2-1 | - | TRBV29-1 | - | CSVEGQGLNEQFF | TGCAGCGTTGAGGGGCAGGGACTTAATGAGCAGTTCTTC
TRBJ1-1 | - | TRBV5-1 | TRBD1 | CASSLLGQLMNTEAFF | TGCGCCAGCAGCTTGTTGGGACAGCTCATGAACACTGAAGCTTTCTTT
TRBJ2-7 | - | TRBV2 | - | CASSPGPPLSHEQYF | TGTGCCAGCAGCCCCGGACCGCCCCTGTCCCACGAGCAGTACTTC
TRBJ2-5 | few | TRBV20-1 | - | CSARDGRTRETQYF | TGCAGTGCTAGAGATGGCAGGACGAGAGAGACCCAGTACTTC
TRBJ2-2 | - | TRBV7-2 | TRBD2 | CASSSGTSGGRTGELFF | TGTGCCAGCAGCTCCGGGACTAGCGGGGGCAGGACCGGGGAGCTGTTTTTT
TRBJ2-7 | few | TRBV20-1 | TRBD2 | CSATRAGLGGVGYF | TGCAGTGCCACCAGGGCGGGACTAGGCGGGGTTGGGTACTTC
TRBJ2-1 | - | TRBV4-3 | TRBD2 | CASSQDRLAGLPYNEQFF | TGCGCCAGCAGCCAAGACCGACTAGCGGGTCTACCATACAATGAGCAGTTCTTC
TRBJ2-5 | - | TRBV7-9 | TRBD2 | CASSAGLALETQYF | TGTGCCAGCAGCGCGGGACTAGCGTTGGAGACCCAGTACTTC
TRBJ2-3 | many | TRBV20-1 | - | CSARDDGLSTDTQYF | TGCAGTGCTAGAGATGACGGGCTTAGCACAGATACGCAGTATTTT
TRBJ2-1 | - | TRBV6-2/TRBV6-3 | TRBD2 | CASSYSTSGGEGYYNEQFF | TGTGCCAGCAGTTACTCTACTAGCGGGGGGGAAGGATACTACAATGAGCAGTTCTTC
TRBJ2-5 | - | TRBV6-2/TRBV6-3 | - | CASSYGGTKTQYF | TGTGCCAGCAGTTACGGTGGCACGAAGACCCAGTACTTC
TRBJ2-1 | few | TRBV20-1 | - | CSAESGSSSYNEQFF | TGCAGTGCCGAGAGCGGTTCAAGCTCCTACAATGAGCAGTTCTTC
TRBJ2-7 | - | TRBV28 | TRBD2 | CASRLAGGQTYEQYF | TGTGCCAGCAGACTAGCGGGAGGCCAAACCTACGAGCAGTACTTC
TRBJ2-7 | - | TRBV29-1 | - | CSGRDIYSYEQYF | TGCAGCGGCCGGGACATATACTCCTACGAGCAGTACTTC
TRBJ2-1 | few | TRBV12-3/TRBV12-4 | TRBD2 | CASSLTRGGNEQFF | TGTGCCAGCAGTTTAACGCGGGGGGGCAATGAGCAGTTCTTC
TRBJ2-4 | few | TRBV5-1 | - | CASSLVAGAAKNIQYF | TGCGCCAGCAGCTTGGTGGCAGGGGCGGCCAAAAACATTCAGTACTTC
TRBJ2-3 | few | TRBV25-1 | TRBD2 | CASSGLAGGLADTQYF | TGTGCCAGCAGTGGGTTAGCGGGTGGATTAGCAGATACGCAGTATTTT
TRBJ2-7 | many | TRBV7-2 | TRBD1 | CASSPDRGYEQYF | TGTGCCAGCAGTCCGGACAGGGGCTACGAGCAGTACTTC
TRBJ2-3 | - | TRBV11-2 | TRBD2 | CASSPGTARGADTQYF | TGTGCCAGCAGCCCCGGGACCGCCCGGGGGGCAGATACGCAGTATTTT
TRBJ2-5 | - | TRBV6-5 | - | CASSYGGALYF | TGTGCCAGCAGTTATGGGGGCGCCCTGTACTTC
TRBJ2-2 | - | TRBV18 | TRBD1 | CASSPSRTGHNGELFF | TGTGCCAGCTCACCATCAAGGACAGGGCACAACGGGGAGCTGTTTTTT
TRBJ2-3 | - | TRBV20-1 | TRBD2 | CSAPTSGTDTQYF | TGCAGTGCTCCGACTAGCGGAACAGATACGCAGTATTTT
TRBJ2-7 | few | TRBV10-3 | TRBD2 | CAISELAGEAYEQYF | TGTGCCATCAGTGAGCTAGCGGGGGAGGCCTACGAGCAGTACTTC
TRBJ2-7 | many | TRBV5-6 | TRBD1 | CASTSSRGQGVSYEQYF | TGTGCCAGCACCTCTTCAAGGGGACAGGGGGTATCCTACGAGCAGTACTTC
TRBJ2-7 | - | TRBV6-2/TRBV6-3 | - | CASSYSRAFGATIYEQYF | TGTGCCAGCAGTTACTCGAGGGCCTTCGGGGCGACAATCTACGAGCAGTACTTC
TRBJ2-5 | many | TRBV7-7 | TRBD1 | CASTAGTGGDETQYF | TGTGCTAGCACCGCTGGGACAGGGGGAGATGAGACCCAGTACTTC
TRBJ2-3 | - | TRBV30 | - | CAWSLGLGDTQYF | TGTGCCTGGAGTCTGGGATTAGGCGATACGCAGTATTTT
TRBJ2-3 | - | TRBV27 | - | CASSLSMSFTDTQYF | TGTGCCAGCAGTTTATCGATGAGTTTTACAGATACGCAGTATTTT
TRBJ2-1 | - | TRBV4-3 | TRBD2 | CASSQDTSGRAWEHEQFF | TGCGCCAGCAGCCAAGATACTAGCGGGAGGGCCTGGGAGCATGAGCAGTTCTTC
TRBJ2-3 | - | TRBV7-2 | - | CASSSSREDTQYF | TGTGCCAGCAGCTCGTCCAGGGAAGATACGCAGTATTTT
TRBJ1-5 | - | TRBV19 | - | CASSIGLARSREGNQPQHF | TGTGCCAGTAGTATCGGTCTGGCGAGGTCGCGGGAGGGCAATCAGCCCCAGCATTTT
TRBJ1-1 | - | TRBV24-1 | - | CATWDGFTEAFF | TGTGCCACCTGGGACGGCTTCACTGAAGCTTTCTTT
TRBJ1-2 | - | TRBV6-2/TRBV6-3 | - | CASSDTGVSGYTF | TGTGCCAGCAGCGATACCGGGGTTTCTGGCTACACCTTC
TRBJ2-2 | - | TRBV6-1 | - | CASSDGANTGELFF | TGTGCCAGCAGTGATGGGGCGAACACCGGGGAGCTGTTTTTT
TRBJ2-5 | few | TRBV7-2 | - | CASSSILRGGGKTQYF | TGTGCCAGCAGCTCAATCCTTAGGGGGGGAGGAAAGACCCAGTACTTC
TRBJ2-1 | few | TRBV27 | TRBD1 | CASSIGDRDYNEQFF | TGTGCCAGCTCTATCGGGGACAGGGATTACAATGAGCAGTTCTTC
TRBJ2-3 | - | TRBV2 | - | CASTREAADTQYF | TGTGCCAGCACGAGAGAGGCGGCCGATACGCAGTATTTT
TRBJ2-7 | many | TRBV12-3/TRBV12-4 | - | CASSSEGRDEQYF | TGTGCCAGCAGCTCCGAGGGGCGGGACGAGCAGTACTTC
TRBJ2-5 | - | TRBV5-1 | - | CASGRESAEETQYF | TGCGCCAGTGGCCGGGAATCAGCGGAAGAGACCCAGTACTTC
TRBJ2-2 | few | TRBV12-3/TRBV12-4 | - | CASRTTGSTGELFF | TGTGCCAGCAGGACTACAGGGAGCACCGGGGAGCTGTTTTTT
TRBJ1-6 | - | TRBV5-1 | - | CASSSQGVDPLHF | TGCGCCAGCAGCTCTCAAGGGGTAGATCCCCTCCACTTT
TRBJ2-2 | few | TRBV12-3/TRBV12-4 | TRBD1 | CASSLATGGLINTGELFF | TGTGCCAGCAGTTTAGCCACAGGGGGCCTTATTAACACCGGGGAGCTGTTTTTT